The 5 T cell receptor beta chains listed next were all sequenced from one sample in a study of T cell repertoires in cytomegalovirus infection. TCRdb itself ran the reads through MiXCR, one entry per CDR3 protein. The sample has 200,000 to 250,000 distinct CDR3 sequences, 9% to 15% seen once; the top ten hold 1.6%. Sequencing input: PBMCs. Receptors were obtained from a human donor in good health (CMV status not recorded). Some clones in this sample may be carry-over from other donors' samples.

This chain joins TRBV24-1 and TRBJ1-4; D is unclear. The germline gives CDR1 KGHDR, CDR2 SFDVKD. The germline V and J ends were trimmed by 4 bases and 0 bases, with 14 bases remaining between them. CDR3 length: 17 amino acids. The CDR3 DNA follows: TGTGCCACCAGTGACCCCTCTAACGGGGCAACTAATGAAAAACTGTTTTTT. Its translation: CATSDPSNGATNEKLFF.

This clonotype was picked up many times. The chain is built from TRBV20-1 and TRBJ2-7, with TRBD2 identical over 11 bases. Germline values: CDR1 DFQATT, CDR2 SNEGSKA (reference sequence). V was pared by 4 bases and J by 4 bases, with 9 bases of the junction left unmatched. This CDR3 comprises 15 residues. In DNA form, the CDR3 reads TGCAGTGCTAATCCCCCCACTAGCGGGAGTTACGAGCAGTACTTC. Protein: CSANPPTSGSYEQYF.

This clonotype was observed many times. The junction shows a germline mismatch at one end, possibly a read error. The rearrangement joins TRBV4-1 to TRBJ1-4; a weak D match, TRBD1 (5 bases). The CDR3 is made up of 15 amino acids. Germline V gene data show CDR1 as MGHRA and CDR2 as YSYEKL. CDR3 protein: CASSQGGGTNEKLFF. The CDR3 coding sequence is TGCGCCAGCAGCCAAGGGGGGGGTACTAACGAAAAACTGTTTTTT.

The chain uses TRBV14 and TRBJ2-7, with D tentatively TRBD2 (6 bases). Germline lookup yields CDR1 SGHDN and CDR2 FVKESK. The CDR3 has 15 residues. The V end was cut by 4 bases, the J end by 1 base, with 14 bases between. The CDR3, as DNA: TGTGCCAGCAGCCCCACGGGGAGGCCTTCCTACGAGCAGTACTTC. Protein: CASSPTGRPSYEQYF.

A few counts support this clonotype. The rearrangement links TRBV28 to TRBJ2-3, with TRBD1 identical over 9 bases. The V segment lost 8 bases and the J segment 3 bases; nucleotides outside the gene matches: 6. Germline lookup yields CDR1 MDHEN and CDR2 SYDVKM. This CDR3 has 14 amino acids. The CDR3 DNA is TGTGCCAGCCGCGTCGACAGGGGGACAGATACGCAGTATTTT. Its protein product is CASRVDRGTDTQYF.